This TCR beta chain was sequenced during a study of T cells in Graves' hyperthyroidism and ophthalmopathy. Exclusion followed for patients with uncontrolled infection, other autoimmune disease, pregnancy or lactation. Each diagnosis was grounded in clinical symptoms, serum thyroxine and TRAb, thyroid ultrasound, and orbital computed tomography. Germline trimming cut 4 bases from V and 5 bases from J; bases unmatched to any gene: 3. Germline values: CDR1 LNHDA, CDR2 SQIVND (reference sequence). There are 15 residues in the CDR3. Amplification of TCR beta CDR3 regions was performed using RNA transcripts as template. First-round RT-PCR targeting the TCR CDR3 was performed with the HTBI primer set. Using its own MiXCR run on the multiplex PCR reads, TCRdb lists one record per CDR3 protein. The table shows around 540,000 distinct CDR3 sequences, with under 60% occurring only once. General study points: Ophthalmopathy was model-predicted a median roughly 6.3 months pre-onset. Most clonotypes expanded in thyroid above 0.001 were likewise present in blood.

This clonotype has only a few counts. The antigen is not known. The V and J genes are TRBV19 and TRBJ2-2, with 11 bases lining up with TRBD2. The sample was peripheral blood or thyroid tissue (not recorded which). This receptor was obtained from a young woman with Graves' hyperthyroidism. In DNA form, the CDR3 reads TGTGCCAGTAGTACAAGACTAGCGGGGACCGGGGAGCTGTTTTTT. Translated, it gives CASSTRLAGTGELFF.